The TCR beta chain described here comes from a study of control samples from healthy donors and cancer patients (dated by TCRdb to 2020 to 2022). There are 18 amino acids in the CDR3, from cysteine to phenylalanine inclusive. The kept DNA is CDR3 alone, 54 bases in frame from the first base. The germline V gene provides CDR1 SGHDT and CDR2 YYEEEE. Trimming takes 0 bases from V and 3 bases from J, and the germline ends sit 22 bases apart. Concerning this clone: What this receptor recognizes is not known. There are no base qualities to consult, and no much larger clone falls within one base.

Receptors were amplified or captured by the immunoSEQ multiplex PCR assay. TCRdb provides this immuneACCESS table in a form limited to in-frame rearrangements. Some clones are lacking; in checked studies, under half of them reflect an unresolved V gene, and why the rest are absent is not known. Present in this sample are about 61,000 clones, nearly 90% of which were seen just once. Of the sample, under 7% is held by the ten largest clones. The chain joins TRBV5-6 to TRBJ2-7, with TRBD2 as a weak D call on 5 bases. The sequence derives from a man in his 60s with colorectal cancer. Material for sequencing was PBMCs. The CDR3 amino acid sequence is: CASSLVEDVRNRDYEQYF. Read as DNA, the sequence is TGTGCCAGCAGCTTGGTGGAGGACGTACGCAACCGAGACTACGAGCAGTACTTC.